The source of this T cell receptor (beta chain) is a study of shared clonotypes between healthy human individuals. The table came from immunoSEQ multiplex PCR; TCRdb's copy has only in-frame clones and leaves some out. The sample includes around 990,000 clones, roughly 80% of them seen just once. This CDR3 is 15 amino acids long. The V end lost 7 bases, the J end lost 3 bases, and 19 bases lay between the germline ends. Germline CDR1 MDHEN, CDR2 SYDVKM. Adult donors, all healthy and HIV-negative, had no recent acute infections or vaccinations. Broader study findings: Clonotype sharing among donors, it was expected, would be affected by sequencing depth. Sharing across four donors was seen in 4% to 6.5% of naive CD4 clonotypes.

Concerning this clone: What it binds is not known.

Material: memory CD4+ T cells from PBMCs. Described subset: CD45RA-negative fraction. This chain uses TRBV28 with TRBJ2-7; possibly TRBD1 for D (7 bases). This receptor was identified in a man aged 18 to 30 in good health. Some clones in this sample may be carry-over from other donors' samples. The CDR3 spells CASIHRQGGIYEQYF. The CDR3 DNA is TGTGCCAGCATTCACCGGCAGGGGGGTATCTACGAGCAGTACTTC.